Listed below are T cell receptor beta chains from one sample, sequenced in a study of cytomegalovirus exposure and HLA in healthy donors. The repertoire was sequenced with immunoSEQ multiplex PCR; TCRdb's copy has only in-frame clones and lacks some. The table records some 250,000 clones, around 89% of them present only once. Sequencing was carried out using PBMCs. Receptors were obtained from a woman between 18 and 29 years old in good health and CMV-seronegative. CDR3s include the opening cysteine and the closing phenylalanine or tryptophan. Each record gives: J gene, V gene, clone size, D gene, CDR3 protein, CDR3 DNA. A D gene is named only where the DNA matches it firmly. For some rows the clone size is stated as once, few or many, or as a class when expanded; others skip it.

>TRBJ2-3|TRBV7-9|-|-
CASSLDDYSTDTQYF
TGTGCCAGCAGCTTAGACGACTATAGCACAGATACGCAGTATTTT
>TRBJ2-5|TRBV7-2|-|TRBD1
CASSKDRQETQYF
TGTGCCAGCAGTAAGGACAGGCAAGAGACCCAGTACTTC
>TRBJ2-1|TRBV6-4|once|TRBD2
CASRTSGGAYVEQFF
TGTGCCAGTCGGACTAGCGGGGGGGCATATGTTGAGCAGTTCTTC
>TRBJ1-3|TRBV7-9|-|-
CASSQGDTIYF
TGTGCCAGCAGCCAAGGGGACACCATATATTTT
>TRBJ2-7|TRBV2|-|-
CASSVFRESEQYF
TGTGCCAGCAGTGTGTTCCGGGAAAGCGAGCAGTACTTC
>TRBJ2-1|TRBV6-5|-|-
CASSYSAGPYNEQFF
TGTGCCAGCAGTTACTCGGCGGGGCCCTACAATGAGCAGTTCTTC
>TRBJ1-2|TRBV7-8|-|TRBD1
CASSSEDRTYGYTF
TGTGCCAGCAGCTCCGAGGACAGGACCTATGGCTACACCTTC
>TRBJ1-1|TRBV7-9|-|-
CASSLVLISEAFF
TGTGCCAGCAGCTTAGTTCTTATCTCTGAAGCTTTCTTT
>TRBJ2-1|TRBV6-6|-|TRBD2
CASSYGRGGPYNEQFF
TGTGCCAGCAGTTACGGTCGGGGGGGCCCCTACAATGAGCAGTTCTTC
>TRBJ1-1|TRBV7-9|-|-
CASTNSIRDLNTEAFF
TGTGCCAGCACCAATTCGATCAGGGATTTGAACACTGAAGCTTTCTTT
>TRBJ2-3|TRBV28|-|-
CASSPPAQGSDTQYF
TGTGCCAGCAGCCCACCCGCTCAGGGTTCAGATACGCAGTATTTT
>TRBJ2-5|TRBV6-1|-|-
CASSEVEGALQETQYF
TGTGCCAGCAGTGAAGTGGAGGGTGCCCTTCAAGAGACCCAGTACTTC
>TRBJ2-7|TRBV28|-|-
CATRLGGPYEQYF
TGTGCCACACGACTAGGAGGTCCCTACGAGCAGTACTTC
>TRBJ2-1|TRBV28|-|-
CAARGNEQFF
TGTGCCGCACGGGGGAATGAGCAGTTCTTC
>TRBJ1-6|TRBV4-3|-|-
CASSQEGEFNSPLHF
TGCGCCAGCAGCCAAGAAGGAGAATTTAATTCACCCCTCCACTTT
>TRBJ2-7|TRBV28|-|-
CASSWPRTEVGYEQYF
TGTGCCAGCAGTTGGCCGCGGACAGAGGTTGGTTACGAGCAGTACTTC
>TRBJ1-2|TRBV6-4|few|-
CASSDTGSRRYTF
TGTGCCAGCAGTGACACGGGGTCTCGGCGCTACACCTTC
>TRBJ2-1|TRBV6-6|-|-
CASSYSTYNEQFF
TGTGCCAGCAGTTACTCGACTTACAATGAGCAGTTCTTC
>TRBJ1-2|TRBV4-3|-|TRBD1
CASSQDLEEGANGYTF
TGCGCCAGCAGCCAAGATCTTGAGGAGGGGGCGAATGGCTACACCTTC
>TRBJ2-7|TRBV10-2|-|-
CASRWRVGYEQYF
TGCGCCAGCCGGTGGCGGGTGGGATACGAGCAGTACTTC
>TRBJ1-4|TRBV5-1|-|-
CASSFGEVANEKLFF
TGCGCCAGCAGCTTTGGCGAGGTTGCGAATGAAAAACTGTTTTTT
>TRBJ1-3|TRBV5-1|-|TRBD1
CASSSGTGLGSGNTIYF
TGCGCCAGCAGCTCCGGGACAGGGTTGGGCTCTGGAAACACCATATATTTT
>TRBJ1-5|TRBV7-6|-|-
CASSLSGWGNQPQHF
TGTGCCAGCAGCTTAAGCGGATGGGGCAATCAGCCCCAGCATTTT
>TRBJ2-2|TRBV4-1|-|-
CASSPMVNTGELFF
TGCGCCAGCAGCCCCATGGTGAACACAGGGGAGCTGTTTTTT
>TRBJ2-3|TRBV29-1|-|TRBD2
CSVDASGDSTDTQYF
TGCAGCGTTGACGCTAGCGGGGATTCCACAGATACGCAGTATTTT
>TRBJ1-3|TRBV9|once|-
CASTGSGNTIYF
TGTGCCAGCACAGGGTCTGGAAACACCATATATTTT
>TRBJ1-2|TRBV19|-|-
CASSITDASGYTF
TGTGCCAGTAGTATAACAGACGCGTCAGGCTACACCTTC
>TRBJ1-2|TRBV14|-|-
CASSRQVAAPNYGYTF
TGTGCCAGCAGCCGACAGGTTGCGGCCCCGAACTATGGCTACACCTTC
>TRBJ2-7|TRBV30|-|-
CAWSKREKSSYEQYF
TGTGCCTGGAGTAAAAGGGAGAAGAGCTCCTACGAGCAGTACTTC
>TRBJ1-5|TRBV10-3|-|TRBD1
CATLDRDVGNQPQHF
TGTGCCACGCTCGACAGGGATGTCGGCAATCAGCCCCAGCATTTT